The 25 T cell receptor beta chains listed next were all sequenced from one sample in a study of CD8 T cells in ankylosing spondylitis. TCRdb re-derived calls from the 5' RACE reads in MiXCR, one entry per CDR3 protein. The table includes 300,000 to 400,000 distinct CDR3 sequences, more than 20% detected once. Sample: blood, either unsorted or a sorted T cell fraction (not recorded which). The receptors derive from a male donor with ankylosing spondylitis or in good health (not recorded which).

V is TRBV18 and J is TRBJ2-1, with no clear D. Germline-derived CDR1 and CDR2 are KGHSH and LQKENI. V was trimmed by 5 bases and J by 5 bases, leaving 10 bases between them. The CDR3 is 13 amino acids. DNA of the CDR3: TGTGCCAGCTCATCCCCGATCCACAATGAGCAGTTCTTC. The encoded protein is CASSSPIHNEQFF.

The chain links TRBV29-1 to TRBJ2-2, with unresolved D. The V gene's germline CDR1 is SQVTM and CDR2 ANQGSEA. The ends were cut back, 3 bases at V and 2 bases at J, with 10 bases in the middle. The CDR3 extends over 14 amino acids. The CDR3 loop reads CSVEVTDNTGELFF. The CDR3 nucleotides read TGCAGCGTTGAGGTGACCGATAACACCGGGGAGCTGTTTTTT.

In its sample, this clonotype was seen a few times. This chain links TRBV20-1 with TRBJ2-7, with 12 bases fitting TRBD2. Germline trimming cut 0 bases from V and 4 bases from J; bases unmatched to any gene: 4. Germline CDR1 and CDR2: DFQATT and SNEGSKA (reference sequence). CDR3 length equals 15 residues. CDR3 DNA: TGCAGTGCTAGAGATGGACTAGCGGGGTTGTACGAGCAGTACTTC. Amino acid sequence: CSARDGLAGLYEQYF.

Regarding this clonotype: One junction end disagrees with the germline gene, perhaps due to a read error. This chain connects TRBV11-1 to TRBJ2-7, with TRBD1 matching over 9 bases. Germline CDR1 and CDR2: SGHAT and FQDESV (reference sequence). The CDR3 totals 15 residues. CDR3 coding DNA: TGTGCCAGCAGCCAAAGGACAGGGGCGGCCTACGAGCAGAACTTC. Translating it yields CASSQRTGAAYEQNF. The complete variable domain, with remaining parts taken from reference TRBV11-1 and TRBJ2-7, reads EAEVAQSPRYKITEKSQAVAFWCDPISGHATLYWYRQILGQGPELLVQFQDESVVDDSQLPKDRFSAERLKGVDSTLKIQPAELGDSAMYLCASSQRTGAAYEQNFGPGTRLTVT.

This clonotype was counted between two and nine times. V usage is TRBV14 and J usage is TRBJ1-5; TRBD1 might be the D (5 bases). The germline V gene has CDR1 SGHDN and CDR2 FVKESK. The CDR3 totals 17 residues. With 0 bases removed from V and 3 bases from J, the gap between germline ends came to 15 bases. For the CDR3, the DNA is TGTGCCAGCAGCCAAGATGAGGACAAGGGAGCCAATCAGCCCCAGCATTTT. It codes for CASSQDEDKGANQPQHF. The full variable domain, rest sourced from reference TRBV14 and TRBJ1-5, is EAGVTQFPSHSVIEKGQTVTLRCDPISGHDNLYWYRRVMGKEIKFLLHFVKESKQDESGMPNNRFLAERTGGTYSTLKVQPAELEDSGVYFCASSQDEDKGANQPQHFGDGTRLSIL.

The chain is built from TRBV12-3 or TRBV12-4 and TRBJ2-5; D may be TRBD2 (5 bases). With 1 base removed from V and 3 bases from J, the gap between germline ends came to 15 bases. CDR3 length: 16 amino acids. The DNA for the CDR3 is TGTGCCAGCAGTTTAGTATCCCAGCCCGGGGAAGAGACCCAGTACTTC. It translates to CASSLVSQPGEETQYF.

Written as DNA, the CDR3 is TGCAGCGTCCCCGGGAGCGGCCTCCACAATGAGCAGTTCTTC. This encodes CSVPGSGLHNEQFF. The chain links TRBV29-1 to TRBJ2-1; possibly TRBD2 for D (6 bases). Trimming removed 6 bases at V and 5 bases at J, with 17 bases between. Germline V gives CDR1 SQVTM, CDR2 ANQGSEA. The CDR3 totals 14 residues.

The J gene is TRBJ1-2, the V gene TRBV7-9; D unresolved. V lost 0 bases to trimming and J lost 8 bases, with 10 bases between them. Germline V gene lookup returns CDR1 SEHNR and CDR2 FQNEAQ (reference sequence). The CDR3 loop spans 13 amino acids. The CDR3: CASSLAVGQGYTF. CDR3 nucleotides: TGTGCCAGCAGCTTAGCGGTGGGTCAGGGCTACACCTTC. Together with reference TRBV7-9 and TRBJ1-2, the CDR3 gives the full variable domain: DTGVSQNPRHKITKRGQNVTFRCDPISEHNRLYWYRQTLGQGPEFLTYFQNEAQLEKSRLLSDRFSAERPKGSFSTLEIQRTEQGDSAMYLCASSLAVGQGYTFGSGTRLTVV.

A few counts support this clonotype. V is TRBV7-9 and J is TRBJ2-7; the D is unclear. The germline V and J ends were trimmed by 4 bases and 0 bases, with 10 bases remaining between them. In germline, CDR1 is SEHNR, CDR2 FQNEAQ (reference sequence). The CDR3 consists of 14 residues. CDR3 sequence reads: CASSSRGPSYEQYF. As DNA, the CDR3 is TGTGCCAGCAGCTCACGCGGTCCCTCCTACGAGCAGTACTTC.

This clonotype was recorded many times. V gene TRBV9 combines with J gene TRBJ2-3; 10 nucleotides match TRBD1. The trim removed 2 bases at V and 1 base at J, leaving 7 bases unmatched. CDR3 length equals 17 residues. Germline assignment: CDR1 SGDLS and CDR2 YYNGEE. The CDR3 DNA reads TGTGCCAGCAGCGTGGAGATGGGGACAGGGGGCACAGATACGCAGTATTTT. This gives the protein CASSVEMGTGGTDTQYF.

This clonotype was observed a few times. The V call is TRBV12-3 or TRBV12-4, the J call TRBJ2-2; 10 nucleotides match TRBD2. The CDR3 extends over 16 amino acids. V trimming: 0 bases; J trimming: 7 bases; junction bases outside the gene matches: 5. The CDR3 protein is CASSLARLAGDGELFF. The DNA for the CDR3 is TGTGCCAGCAGTTTAGCGCGGCTAGCGGGAGACGGGGAGCTGTTTTTT.

This clonotype has more than one count but fewer than ten. This sequence joins TRBV5-1 and TRBJ2-1, with a possible D match to TRBD1 (5 bases). Deletions cut 4 bases from V and 15 bases from J, with 20 bases between. CDR1 and CDR2 (germline): SGHRS, YFSETQ. This CDR3 is built from 13 residues. CDR3 sequence: CASSPDLDSQGFF. The CDR3 coding sequence is TGCGCCAGCAGCCCCGACCTAGACAGTCAGGGGTTCTTC.

The V and J genes are TRBV29-1 and TRBJ2-1, with a tentative D call TRBD2 (6 bases). This CDR3 contains 14 residues. CDR1 SQVTM and CDR2 ANQGSEA come from the germline V gene. V lost 7 bases and J 7 bases, leaving 20 bases between the germline ends. The CDR3 coding sequence is TGCAGCGCCGGCGGGGAGAAACAGTGGAATGAGCAGTTCTTC. Encoded protein: CSAGGEKQWNEQFF.

V usage is TRBV4-1 and J usage is TRBJ2-7; perhaps TRBD1 as D (6 bases). This CDR3 has 14 residues. V lost 4 bases and J 0 bases, leaving 10 bases between the germline ends. Germline CDR1 reads MGHRA; CDR2 reads YSYEKL. CDR3 region: CASSPGTLSYEQYF. The CDR3 DNA is TGCGCCAGCAGCCCCGGGACACTCTCCTACGAGCAGTACTTC.

This clonotype was counted a few times. The chain couples TRBV12-3 or TRBV12-4 to TRBJ2-1; no reliable D call. V gave up 5 bases and J gave up 6 bases, with 17 bases separating them. This CDR3 region has 15 residues. CDR3 in DNA: TGTGCCAGCAGTGCACCGGGCCCTGCCCTCAATGAGCAGTTCTTC. Protein: CASSAPGPALNEQFF.

This clonotype was detected a few times. This chain uses TRBV30 with TRBJ2-2, with unresolved D. The V gene lost 2 bases and the J gene lost 3 bases, with 10 bases spanning the gap. The V gene's germline CDR1 is GTSNPN and CDR2 SVGIG (reference sequence). The CDR3 extends over 14 amino acids. CDR3 residues: CAWSTGMDTGELFF. The DNA of the CDR3 is TGTGCCTGGAGTACGGGTATGGACACCGGGGAGCTGTTTTTT.

This clonotype was detected once. A read error may produce the germline difference seen at one junction end. The CDR3 is CASSQDRHISYELYF. CDR3 nucleotides: TGCGCCAGCAGCCAAGATCGGCACATTAGCTACGAGCTGTACTTC. The V gene is TRBV4-1, the J gene TRBJ2-7; D remains unclear. The CDR3 loop spans 15 amino acids. Looked up from germline, CDR1 is MGHRA and CDR2 is YSYEKL.

This chain connects TRBV7-9 to TRBJ2-1, with 7 nucleotides matching TRBD1. Germline-derived CDR1 and CDR2 are SEHNR and FQNEAQ (reference sequence). The CDR3 has 14 residues. The ends lost 5 bases at V and 8 bases at J; junction bases unmatched: 9. Here the CDR3 reads CASSPRQGGYEQFF. In DNA form, the CDR3 reads TGTGCCAGCAGCCCCCGACAGGGTGGCTATGAGCAGTTCTTC.

This clonotype was seen only a few times. The gene calls are TRBV29-1 and TRBJ2-1, with 9 bases matching TRBD2. The junction had 9 bases not matched to a gene; V was cut back by 6 bases and J by 3 bases. The CDR3 is made up of 15 amino acids. CDR1 is SQVTM and CDR2 is ANQGSEA in the germline V gene. CDR3: CSVTGGGANYNEQFF. The CDR3 DNA sequence: TGCAGCGTCACTGGCGGGGGGGCCAACTACAATGAGCAGTTCTTC.

This clonotype turned up a few times. The chain carries TRBV9 and TRBJ2-1; D assignment may be TRBD1 or TRBD2 (5 bases each). Per the germline V gene, CDR1 is SGDLS and CDR2 is YYNGEE. V lost 4 bases to trimming and J lost 5 bases, with 13 bases between them. The CDR3 length is 14 residues. The DNA of the CDR3 is TGTGCCAGCAGCATGGGACGGGGAAACAATGAGCAGTTCTTC. Translating it yields CASSMGRGNNEQFF.

The chain combines TRBV9 with TRBJ2-6; D gene unclear. V was shortened by 3 bases and J by 1 base, with 8 bases between the two germline ends. Germline CDR1 SGDLS, CDR2 YYNGEE. The CDR3 extends over 15 amino acids. The CDR3 nucleotides are TGTGCCAGCAGCGCCCCAGTATCTGGGGCCAACGTCCTGACTTTC. It translates to CASSAPVSGANVLTF.

This clonotype was detected only a few times. The chain has TRBV27 and TRBJ2-7; D remains ambiguous. Deletions cut 3 bases from V and 2 bases from J, with 14 bases between. The CDR3 loop spans 15 amino acids. CDR1 and CDR2 from the germline V gene are MNHEY and SMNVEV (reference sequence). CDR3 sequence: CASSFAPGQTYEQYF. CDR3 DNA sequence: TGTGCCAGCAGTTTTGCCCCTGGGCAAACCTACGAGCAGTACTTC.

The table lists this clonotype with a count of one. CDR3 DNA sequence: TGTGCCAGCAGCCAAGATGGAGCGGGGCAAGAGACCCAGTACTTC. This encodes CASSQDGAGQETQYF. V is TRBV3-1 and J is TRBJ2-5; TRBD2 agrees at 7 bases. CDR3 size: 15 residues. After removal of 0 bases from V and 2 bases from J, the junction contained 3 bases not matched to a gene. Per the germline V gene, CDR1 is LGHDT and CDR2 is YNNKEL (reference sequence).

V usage is TRBV5-5 and J usage is TRBJ2-7; no definite D call. The CDR3 has 13 residues. V was shortened by 9 bases and J by 6 bases, with 19 bases between the two germline ends. Germline V gene sequence: CDR1 SGHKS, CDR2 YYEKEE (reference sequence). DNA for the CDR3: TGTGCCATGAGCTTTGGGCTCCTCTGCGAGCAGTACTTC. This translates into CAMSFGLLCEQYF.

This rearrangement joins TRBV15 to TRBJ2-5; 8 nucleotides match TRBD1. The V segment lost 5 bases and the J segment 5 bases; nucleotides outside the gene matches: 7. Germline CDR1 LNHNV, CDR2 YYDKDF (reference sequence). The CDR3 has 14 amino acids. The CDR3, as DNA: TGTGCCACCAGCGTAAGGACAGGGAGGGAGACCCAGTACTTC. Translated, it gives CATSVRTGRETQYF.